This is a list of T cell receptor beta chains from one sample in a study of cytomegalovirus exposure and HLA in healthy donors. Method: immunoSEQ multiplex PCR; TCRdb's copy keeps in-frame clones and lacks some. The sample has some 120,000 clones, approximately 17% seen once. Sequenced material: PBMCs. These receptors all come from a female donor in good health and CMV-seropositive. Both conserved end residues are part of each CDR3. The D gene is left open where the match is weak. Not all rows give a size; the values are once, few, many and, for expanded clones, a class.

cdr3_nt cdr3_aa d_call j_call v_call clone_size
TGTGCCAGCAGGCAAGCGGGAGCATCGAACACCGGGGAGCTGTTTTTT CASRQAGASNTGELFF TRBD2 TRBJ2-2 TRBV7-6 few
TGTGCCACCCTCAGGAATACTAATGAAAAACTGTTTTTT CATLRNTNEKLFF - TRBJ1-4 TRBV6-1 few
TGCGCCAGCAGCTTGGACTATGGGACAGGCTCGAAAGAGACCCAGTACTTC CASSLDYGTGSKETQYF TRBD1 TRBJ2-5 TRBV5-1 few
TGTGCCTGGAGAGAAGGGGGTACTGGTGAAAAACTGTTTTTT CAWREGGTGEKLFF - TRBJ1-4 TRBV30 -
TGTGCCAGCAGCCGCGGCATTGATACGCAGTATTTT CASSRGIDTQYF - TRBJ2-3 TRBV4-2 -
TGTGCCAGCAGCTTGGGAGGTGGGGGGGAGACCCAGTACTTC CASSLGGGGETQYF - TRBJ2-5 TRBV5-4 few
TGTGCCAGCAGCTTAGAGACAGGGCACAATGAGCAGTTCTTC CASSLETGHNEQFF TRBD1 TRBJ2-1 TRBV7-6 -
TGTGCCACCAGCAGAAAACTAGCGGGGGTTAGCACAGATACGCAGTATTTT CATSRKLAGVSTDTQYF TRBD2 TRBJ2-3 TRBV15 -
TGTGCCAGCAGCTTAAGAGGGGGTTTAAACAATGAGCAGTTCTTC CASSLRGGLNNEQFF - TRBJ2-1 TRBV7-9 -
TGCGCCAGCAGCCAAGGACAGGGGGTATCACCCCTCCACTTT CASSQGQGVSPLHF TRBD1 TRBJ1-6 TRBV5-1 -
TGTGCCTGGAGTGTAAGCGGGAGAAACATTCAGTACTTC CAWSVSGRNIQYF TRBD2 TRBJ2-4 TRBV30 many
TGTGCCAGCAGCTTGGCCCGAGGGACAGGGTACTCTAATGAAAAACTGTTTTTT CASSLARGTGYSNEKLFF TRBD1 TRBJ1-4 TRBV5-6 -
TGTGCCTGGAGTACGAGGGAGATGTTTCCTGGGGCCAACGTCCTGACTTTC CAWSTREMFPGANVLTF - TRBJ2-6 TRBV30 few
TGCGCCAGCAGCCGGGGAAGCCTGACTAGGCAAGAGACCCAGTACTTC CASSRGSLTRQETQYF - TRBJ2-5 TRBV5-1 few
TGTGCCAGCAGTTACTCAGGCGGGGTTTACACCGGGGAGCTGTTTTTT CASSYSGGVYTGELFF - TRBJ2-2 TRBV6-6 few
TGTGCCTGGACCAGGAGGGATATCAGTGAGCAGTTCTTC CAWTRRDISEQFF - TRBJ2-1 TRBV30 few
TGTGCCAGCAGCTCCCGGATGGAGTCCTACAATGAGCAGTTCTTC CASSSRMESYNEQFF - TRBJ2-1 TRBV11-3 -
TGTGCCAGCAGCGTAGCCGGGGTAGCTGGAAACACCATATATTTT CASSVAGVAGNTIYF - TRBJ1-3 TRBV9 -
TGTGCCAGCAGCTTAGGGGTGGCGGTAGCGGTCACAGATACGCAGTATTTT CASSLGVAVAVTDTQYF - TRBJ2-3 TRBV7-9 few
TGCAGCGTTGCGCTAGCGGGAGGGCCGGATTACAATGAGCAGTTCTTC CSVALAGGPDYNEQFF TRBD2 TRBJ2-1 TRBV29-1 few
TGCGCCAGCAGCCCAGCAGGGCGGGAGGGCCTGGACGAGCAGTTCTTC CASSPAGREGLDEQFF TRBD2 TRBJ2-1 TRBV4-3 few
TGTGCCAGCAGCCAGGATCCAGGGGTCCCTGAAAAACTGTTTTTT CASSQDPGVPEKLFF - TRBJ1-4 TRBV4-2 -
TGTGCCAGCAGCGTTGACCAGGGATTCGACACTGAAGCTTTCTTT CASSVDQGFDTEAFF - TRBJ1-1 TRBV9 few
TGTGCCAGCAGCCAAGCAGGGGGCGAGCCTGGAAACACCATATATTTT CASSQAGGEPGNTIYF TRBD1 TRBJ1-3 TRBV4-2 -
TGTGCCAGAAGACAGGGGATGGGACAGCCCCAGCATTTT CARRQGMGQPQHF TRBD1 TRBJ1-5 TRBV28 -
TGTGCCAGCAGGAAGAACCGCGCGATTACTAGCGGGCCGCACAGCACAGATACGCAGTATTTT CASRKNRAITSGPHSTDTQYF TRBD2 TRBJ2-3 TRBV2 -
TGCGCCAGCAGCCAACAACAGGGGGCTCGGGTGGCTTTCTTT CASSQQQGARVAFF TRBD1 TRBJ1-1 TRBV4-3 few
TGTGCCAGCAGCTTGACAGGGAACAATCAGCCCCAGCATTTT CASSLTGNNQPQHF - TRBJ1-5 TRBV5-6 few
TGTGCCATCAGTGAGCGGACAGGGTCGGAGCTGTTTTTT CAISERTGSELFF TRBD1 TRBJ2-2 TRBV10-3 once
TGTGCCAGCAGCTTACCTGTACTAGCGGGAGTACGAGAGACCCAGTACTTC CASSLPVLAGVRETQYF TRBD2 TRBJ2-5 TRBV11-2 few
TGCGCCAGCAGCTTGTACGGGAGCCAAGTCGAGCAGTACTTC CASSLYGSQVEQYF - TRBJ2-7 TRBV5-1 few
TGTGCCAGCAGACCAGGGGGCCTTAGAGAAAAACTGTTTTTT CASRPGGLREKLFF TRBD1 TRBJ1-4 TRBV7-6 -
TGTGCCAGCAGCTTAGTGGGACTAGCGGACCAAGAGACCCAGTACTTC CASSLVGLADQETQYF TRBD2 TRBJ2-5 TRBV7-2 -
TGTGCCAGCAGTTATTCGGGACACTATTCGATGGGGCAGTACTTC CASSYSGHYSMGQYF - TRBJ2-7 TRBV6-5 -
TGTGCCAACAGACAGGGGGCTTACGAGCAGTACTTC CANRQGAYEQYF TRBD1 TRBJ2-7 TRBV2 few
TGTGCCAGCAGTTGCCGGGACAGTAGCACAGATACGCAGTATTTT CASSCRDSSTDTQYF - TRBJ2-3 TRBV21-1 few
TGCGCCAGCAGCCCTAATAGCGGGAGGGTCCAAGAGACCCAGTACTTC CASSPNSGRVQETQYF TRBD2 TRBJ2-5 TRBV4-3 once
TGTGCCAGCAGTTTTAGCGGGGGGGAGCAGTTCTTC CASSFSGGEQFF TRBD2 TRBJ2-1 TRBV27 -
TGTGCCACCAGCGAATTAGGGACATTAGGGGAAAAACTGTTTTTT CATSELGTLGEKLFF - TRBJ1-4 TRBV15 -
TGTGCCAGCAGCCAAGCCACAGCGGGAGTAGTCTACAATGAGCAGTTCTTC CASSQATAGVVYNEQFF TRBD2 TRBJ2-1 TRBV14 few
TGTGCCAGCAGCTTAAGAGCTTCGGGGAGTAGGGATCAGCCCCAGCATTTT CASSLRASGSRDQPQHF - TRBJ1-5 TRBV7-3 -
TGTGCCAGCAGCTTAGGCGGTGGGGGGGTGTACGAGCAGTACTTC CASSLGGGGVYEQYF TRBD2 TRBJ2-7 TRBV7-9 few